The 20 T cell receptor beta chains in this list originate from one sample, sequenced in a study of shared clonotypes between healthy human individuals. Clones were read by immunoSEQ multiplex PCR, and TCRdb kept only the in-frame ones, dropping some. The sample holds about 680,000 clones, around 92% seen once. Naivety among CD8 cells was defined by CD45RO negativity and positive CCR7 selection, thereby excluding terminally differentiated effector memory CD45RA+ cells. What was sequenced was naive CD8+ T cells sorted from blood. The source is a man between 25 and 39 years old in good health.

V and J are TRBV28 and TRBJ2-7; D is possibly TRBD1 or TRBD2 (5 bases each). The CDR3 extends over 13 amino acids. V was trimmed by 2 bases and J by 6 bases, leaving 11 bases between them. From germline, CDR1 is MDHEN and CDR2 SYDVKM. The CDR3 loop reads CASSLPDGAEQYF. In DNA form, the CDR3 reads TGTGCCAGCAGTTTACCCGACGGGGCCGAGCAGTACTTC.

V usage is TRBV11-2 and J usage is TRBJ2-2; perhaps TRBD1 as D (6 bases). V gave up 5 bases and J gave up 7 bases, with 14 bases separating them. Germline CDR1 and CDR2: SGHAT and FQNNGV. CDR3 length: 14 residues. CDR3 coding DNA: TGTGCCAGCAGCCCAAGACAGGATATCGGGGAGCTGTTTTTT. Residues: CASSPRQDIGELFF.

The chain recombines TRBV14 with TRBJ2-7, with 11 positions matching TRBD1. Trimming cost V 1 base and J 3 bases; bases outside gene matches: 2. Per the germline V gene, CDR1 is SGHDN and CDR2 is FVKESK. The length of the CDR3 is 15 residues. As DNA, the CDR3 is TGTGCCAGCAGCCAAGTGGGACAGGGGGACTACGAGCAGTACTTC. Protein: CASSQVGQGDYEQYF. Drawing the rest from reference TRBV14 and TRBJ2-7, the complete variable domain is EAGVTQFPSHSVIEKGQTVTLRCDPISGHDNLYWYRRVMGKEIKFLLHFVKESKQDESGMPNNRFLAERTGGTYSTLKVQPAELEDSGVYFCASSQVGQGDYEQYFGPGTRLTVT.

As DNA, the CDR3 is TGTGCCAGCAGTTTAGGGGGGAGTACTGAAGCTTTCTTT. Its translation: CASSLGGSTEAFF. The chain has TRBV27 and TRBJ1-1; a possible D gene is TRBD1 (5 bases). Trimming removed 2 bases at V and 5 bases at J, with 9 bases between. Germline CDR1 reads MNHEY; CDR2 reads SMNVEV (reference sequence). There are 13 residues in the CDR3.

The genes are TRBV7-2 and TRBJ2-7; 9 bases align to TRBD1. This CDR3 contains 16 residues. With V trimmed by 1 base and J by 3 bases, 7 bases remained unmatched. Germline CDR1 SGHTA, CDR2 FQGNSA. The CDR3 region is CASSLGIGQGYYEQYF. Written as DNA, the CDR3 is TGTGCCAGCAGCTTAGGGATTGGACAGGGGTACTACGAGCAGTACTTC. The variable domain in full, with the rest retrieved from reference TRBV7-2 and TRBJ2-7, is GAGVSQSPSNKVTEKGKDVELRCDPISGHTALYWYRQSLGQGLEFLIYFQGNSAPDKSGLPSDRFSAERTGGSVSTLTIQRTQQEDSAVYLCASSLGIGQGYYEQYFGPGTRLTVT.

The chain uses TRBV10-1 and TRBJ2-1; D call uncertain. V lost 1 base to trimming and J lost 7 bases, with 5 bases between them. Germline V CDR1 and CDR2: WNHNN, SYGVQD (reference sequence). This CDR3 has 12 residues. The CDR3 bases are TGCGCCAGCAGTGAGTTTCGGAATGAGCAGTTCTTC. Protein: CASSEFRNEQFF.

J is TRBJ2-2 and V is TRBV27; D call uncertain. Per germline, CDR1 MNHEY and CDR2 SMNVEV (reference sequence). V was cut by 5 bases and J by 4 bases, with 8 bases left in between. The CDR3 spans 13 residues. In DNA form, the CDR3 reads TGTGCCAGCAGTCCTTGGAGCACCGGGGAGCTGTTTTTT. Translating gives CASSPWSTGELFF.

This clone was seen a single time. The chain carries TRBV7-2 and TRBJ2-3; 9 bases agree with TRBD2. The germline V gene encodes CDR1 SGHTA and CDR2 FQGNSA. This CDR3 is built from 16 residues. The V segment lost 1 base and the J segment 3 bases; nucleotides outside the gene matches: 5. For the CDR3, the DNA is TGTGCCAGCAGCTTAGTGGTTCTAGCGGGAACAGATACGCAGTATTTT. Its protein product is CASSLVVLAGTDTQYF.

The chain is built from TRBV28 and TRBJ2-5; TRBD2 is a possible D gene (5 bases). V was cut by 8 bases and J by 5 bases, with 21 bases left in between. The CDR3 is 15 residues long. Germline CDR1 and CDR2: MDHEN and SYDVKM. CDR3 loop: CASGIGELTGETQYF. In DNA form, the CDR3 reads TGTGCCAGCGGGATTGGGGAGCTAACCGGGGAGACCCAGTACTTC.

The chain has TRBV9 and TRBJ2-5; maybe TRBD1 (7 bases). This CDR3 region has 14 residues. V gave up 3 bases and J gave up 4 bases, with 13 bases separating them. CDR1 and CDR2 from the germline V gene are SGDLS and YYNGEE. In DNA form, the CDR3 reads TGTGCCAGCAGCGGAGGCGGGACAGCAGAGACCCAGTACTTC. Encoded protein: CASSGGGTAETQYF. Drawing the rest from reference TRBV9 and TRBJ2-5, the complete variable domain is DSGVTQTPKHLITATGQRVTLRCSPRSGDLSVYWYQQSLDQGLQFLIQYYNGEERAKGNILERFSAQQFPDLHSELNLSSLELGDSALYFCASSGGGTAETQYFGPGTRLLVL.

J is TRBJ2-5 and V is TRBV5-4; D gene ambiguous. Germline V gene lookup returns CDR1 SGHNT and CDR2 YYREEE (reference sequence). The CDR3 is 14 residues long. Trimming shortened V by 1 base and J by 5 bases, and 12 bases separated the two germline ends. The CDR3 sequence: CASSLMLAGETQYF. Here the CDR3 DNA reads TGTGCCAGCAGCTTGATGTTGGCCGGGGAGACCCAGTACTTC.

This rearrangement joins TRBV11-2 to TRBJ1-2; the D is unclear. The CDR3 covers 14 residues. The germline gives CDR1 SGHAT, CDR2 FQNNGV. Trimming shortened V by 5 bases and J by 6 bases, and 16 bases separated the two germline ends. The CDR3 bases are TGTGCCAGCAGCCCCGAGTCCGGGATTCATGGCTACACCTTC. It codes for CASSPESGIHGYTF. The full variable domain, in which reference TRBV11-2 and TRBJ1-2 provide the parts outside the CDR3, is EAGVAQSPRYKIIEKRQSVAFWCNPISGHATLYWYQQILGQGPKLLIQFQNNGVVDDSQLPKDRFSAERLKGVDSTLKIQPAKLEDSAVYLCASSPESGIHGYTFGSGTRLTVV.

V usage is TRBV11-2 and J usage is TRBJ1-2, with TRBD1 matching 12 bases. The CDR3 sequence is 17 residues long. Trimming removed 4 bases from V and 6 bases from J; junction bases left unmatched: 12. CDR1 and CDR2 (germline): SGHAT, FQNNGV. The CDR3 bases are TGTGCCAGCAGCTGGGGACAGGGGGCGCAGGGCGCAGATGGCTACACCTTC. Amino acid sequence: CASSWGQGAQGADGYTF.

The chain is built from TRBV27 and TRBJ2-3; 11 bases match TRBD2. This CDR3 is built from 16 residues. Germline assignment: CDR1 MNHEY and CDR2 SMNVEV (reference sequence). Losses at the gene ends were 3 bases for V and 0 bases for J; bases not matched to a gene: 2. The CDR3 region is CASSFRTSGSTDTQYF. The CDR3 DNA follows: TGTGCCAGCAGTTTTCGGACTAGCGGGAGCACAGATACGCAGTATTTT.

Here the CDR3 DNA reads TGTGCCAGCAGTTTCGACAGGGCGGAGACTGAAGCTTTCTTT. Amino acid sequence: CASSFDRAETEAFF. The V call is TRBV6-5, the J call TRBJ1-1, with 7 bases that match TRBD1. Germline V gives CDR1 MNHEY, CDR2 SVGAGI. V shed 4 bases and J 5 bases; nucleotides not matched to a gene: 7. CDR3 size: 14 residues.

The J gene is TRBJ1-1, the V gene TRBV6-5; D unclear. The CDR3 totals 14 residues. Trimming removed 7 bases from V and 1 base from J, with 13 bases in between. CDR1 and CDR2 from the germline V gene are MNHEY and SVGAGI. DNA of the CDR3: TGTGCCAGCATGATAGGGTGGGGGAACACTGAAGCTTTCTTT. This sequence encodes CASMIGWGNTEAFF.

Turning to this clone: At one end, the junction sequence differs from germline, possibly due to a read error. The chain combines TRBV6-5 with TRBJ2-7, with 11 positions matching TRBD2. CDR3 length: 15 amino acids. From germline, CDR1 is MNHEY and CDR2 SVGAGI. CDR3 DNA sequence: TGTGCCAGCAGTTACGGCCCCACAATAGCGGGAGGGTTCCACTTC. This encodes CASSYGPTIAGGFHF.

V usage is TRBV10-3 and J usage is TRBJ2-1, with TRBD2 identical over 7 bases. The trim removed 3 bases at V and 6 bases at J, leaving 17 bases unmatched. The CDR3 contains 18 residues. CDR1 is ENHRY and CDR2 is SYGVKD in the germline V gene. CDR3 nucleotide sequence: TGTGCCATCAGTGAATCCTTGGGTAAAGCGGGGAAGGGCAATGAGCAGTTCTTC. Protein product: CAISESLGKAGKGNEQFF.

The CDR3: CASSIEAGPSYEQYF. DNA of the CDR3: TGTGCCAGTAGTATAGAGGCAGGTCCCTCCTACGAGCAGTACTTC. The chain employs TRBV19 and TRBJ2-7; D is uncertain. V was shortened by 0 bases and J by 0 bases, with 9 bases between the two germline ends. This CDR3 has 15 residues. Germline V gene lookup returns CDR1 LNHDA and CDR2 SQIVND (reference sequence).

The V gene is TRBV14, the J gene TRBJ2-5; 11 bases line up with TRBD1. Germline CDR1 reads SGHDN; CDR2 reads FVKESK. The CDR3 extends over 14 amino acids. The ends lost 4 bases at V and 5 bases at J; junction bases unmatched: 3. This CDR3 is CASSRTGGRETQYF. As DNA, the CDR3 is TGTGCCAGCAGCCGGACAGGGGGCAGGGAGACCCAGTACTTC. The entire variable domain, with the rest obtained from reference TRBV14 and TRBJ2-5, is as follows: EAGVTQFPSHSVIEKGQTVTLRCDPISGHDNLYWYRRVMGKEIKFLLHFVKESKQDESGMPNNRFLAERTGGTYSTLKVQPAELEDSGVYFCASSRTGGRETQYFGPGTRLLVL.